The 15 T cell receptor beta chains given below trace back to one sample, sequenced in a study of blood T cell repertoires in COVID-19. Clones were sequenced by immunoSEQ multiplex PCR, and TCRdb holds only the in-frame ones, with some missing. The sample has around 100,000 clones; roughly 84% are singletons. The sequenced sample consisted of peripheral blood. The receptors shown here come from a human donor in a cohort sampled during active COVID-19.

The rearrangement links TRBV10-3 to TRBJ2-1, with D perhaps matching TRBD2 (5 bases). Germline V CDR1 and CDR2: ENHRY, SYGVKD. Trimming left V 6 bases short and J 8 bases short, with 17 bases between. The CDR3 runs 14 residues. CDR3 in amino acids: CAIRGAAERDEQFF. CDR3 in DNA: TGTGCCATCAGGGGAGCGGCAGAACGCGATGAGCAGTTCTTC.

This CDR3 is CATSDRANTEAFF. DNA of the CDR3: TGTGCCACCTCCGACAGGGCGAACACTGAAGCTTTCTTT. This sequence joins TRBV19 and TRBJ1-1, with TRBD1 identical over 7 bases. V lost 10 bases to trimming and J lost 1 base; unmatched junction nucleotides: 6. The CDR3 has 13 amino acids. CDR1 and CDR2 (germline): LNHDA, SQIVND (reference sequence).

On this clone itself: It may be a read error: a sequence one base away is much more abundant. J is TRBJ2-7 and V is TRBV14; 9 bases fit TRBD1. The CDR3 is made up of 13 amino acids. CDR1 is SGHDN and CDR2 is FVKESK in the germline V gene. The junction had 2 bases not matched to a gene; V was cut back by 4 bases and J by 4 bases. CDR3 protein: CASSPDRGYEQYF. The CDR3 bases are TGTGCCAGCAGCCCAGACAGGGGGTACGAGCAGTACTTC.

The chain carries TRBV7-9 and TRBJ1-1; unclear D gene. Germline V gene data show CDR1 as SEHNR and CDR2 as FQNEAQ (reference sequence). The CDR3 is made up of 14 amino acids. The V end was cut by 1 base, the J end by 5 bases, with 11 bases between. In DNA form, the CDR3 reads TGTGCCAGCAGCTTAGAGGTGGCTAGGACTGAAGCTTTCTTT. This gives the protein CASSLEVARTEAFF.

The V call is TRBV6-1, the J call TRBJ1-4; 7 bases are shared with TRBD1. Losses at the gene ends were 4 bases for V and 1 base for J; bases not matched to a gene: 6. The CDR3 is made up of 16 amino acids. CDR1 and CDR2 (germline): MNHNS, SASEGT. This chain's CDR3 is CASSGQGIGTNEKLFF. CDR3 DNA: TGTGCCAGCAGTGGACAGGGTATAGGAACTAATGAAAAACTGTTTTTT.

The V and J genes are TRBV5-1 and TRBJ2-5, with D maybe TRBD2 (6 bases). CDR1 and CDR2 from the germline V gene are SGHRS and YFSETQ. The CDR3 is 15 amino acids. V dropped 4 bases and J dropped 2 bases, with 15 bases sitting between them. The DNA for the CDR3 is TGCGCCAGCAGCCCCCTCGGGGGAGATCAAGAGACCCAGTACTTC. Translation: CASSPLGGDQETQYF. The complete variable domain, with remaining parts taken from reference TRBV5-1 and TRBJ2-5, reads KAGVTQTPRYLIKTRGQQVTLSCSPISGHRSVSWYQQTPGQGLQFLFEYFSETQRNKGNFPGRFSGRQFSNSRSEMNVSTLELGDSALYLCASSPLGGDQETQYFGPGTRLLVL.

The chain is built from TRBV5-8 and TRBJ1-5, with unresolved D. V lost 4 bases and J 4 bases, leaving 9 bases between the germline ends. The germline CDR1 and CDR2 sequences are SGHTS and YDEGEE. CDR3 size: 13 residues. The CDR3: CASSPGMNQPQHF. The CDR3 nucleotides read TGTGCCAGCAGCCCCGGGATGAATCAGCCCCAGCATTTT.

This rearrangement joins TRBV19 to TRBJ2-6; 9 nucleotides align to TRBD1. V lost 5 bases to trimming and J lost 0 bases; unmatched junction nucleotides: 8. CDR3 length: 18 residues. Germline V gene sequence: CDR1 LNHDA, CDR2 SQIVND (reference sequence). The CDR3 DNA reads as TGTGCCAGTAGTCTCGGAACAGGGGGCCTCTCTGGGGCCAACGTCCTGACTTTC. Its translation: CASSLGTGGLSGANVLTF.

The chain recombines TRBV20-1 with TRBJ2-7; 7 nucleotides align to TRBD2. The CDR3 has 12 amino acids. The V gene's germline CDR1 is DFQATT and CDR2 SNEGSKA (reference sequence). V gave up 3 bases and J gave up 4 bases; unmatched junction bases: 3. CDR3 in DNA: TGCAGTGCTAGTTCTAGCGGTTACGAGCAGTACTTC. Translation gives CSASSSGYEQYF.

The CDR3, as DNA: TGCGCCGGTCTTGGACTAGCGGCCAGCTCCTACGAGCAGTACTTC. It is translated as CAGLGLAASSYEQYF. J is TRBJ2-7 and V is TRBV5-1; TRBD2 matches at 10 bases. The trim removed 10 bases at V and 0 bases at J, leaving 10 bases unmatched. CDR1 and CDR2 (germline): SGHRS, YFSETQ. The CDR3 covers 15 residues.

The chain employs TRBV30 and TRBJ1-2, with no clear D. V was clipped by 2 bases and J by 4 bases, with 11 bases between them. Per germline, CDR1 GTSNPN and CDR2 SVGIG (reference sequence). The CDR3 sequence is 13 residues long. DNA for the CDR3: TGTGCCTGGAGTCTAAGACACGTCTATGGCTACACCTTC. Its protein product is CAWSLRHVYGYTF. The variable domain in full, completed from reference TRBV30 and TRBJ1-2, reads SQTIHQWPATLVQPVGSPLSLECTVEGTSNPNLYWYRQAAGRGLQLLFYSVGIGQISSEVPQNLSASRPQDRQFILSSKKLLLSDSGFYLCAWSLRHVYGYTFGSGTRLTVV.

CDR3 in DNA: TGTGCCAGCAGCTCACAGGCAGGGAATGAAAAACTGTTTTTT. Translation gives CASSSQAGNEKLFF. This chain joins TRBV7-2 and TRBJ1-4; possibly TRBD1 for D (5 bases). The CDR3 is made up of 14 amino acids. CDR1 is SGHTA, CDR2 FQGNSA, per germline. V lost 4 bases, J lost 5 bases, and 11 bases lay in between.

The CDR3 sequence: CASSQGYTEAFF. Here the CDR3 DNA reads TGTGCCAGCAGTCAGGGGTACACTGAAGCTTTCTTT. The rearrangement uses TRBV7-9 and TRBJ1-1, with D tentatively TRBD1 (6 bases). In germline, CDR1 is SEHNR, CDR2 FQNEAQ (reference sequence). The CDR3 contains 12 residues. V lost 6 bases and J lost 3, with 8 bases in between.

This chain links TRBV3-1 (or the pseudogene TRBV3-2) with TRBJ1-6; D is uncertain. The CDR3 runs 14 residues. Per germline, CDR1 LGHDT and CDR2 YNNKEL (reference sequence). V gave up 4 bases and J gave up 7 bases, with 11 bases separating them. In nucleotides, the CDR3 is TGTGCCAGCAGCCCACGGGGTGAAAATTCACCCCTCCACTTT. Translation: CASSPRGENSPLHF.

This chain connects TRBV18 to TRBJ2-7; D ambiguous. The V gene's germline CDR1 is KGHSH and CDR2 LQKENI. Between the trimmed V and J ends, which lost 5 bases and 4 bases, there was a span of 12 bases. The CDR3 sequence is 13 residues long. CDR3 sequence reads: CASSSQATYEQYF. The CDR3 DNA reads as TGTGCCAGCTCAAGTCAGGCGACATACGAGCAGTACTTC. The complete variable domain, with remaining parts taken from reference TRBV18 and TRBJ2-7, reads NAGVMQNPRHLVRRRGQEARLRCSPMKGHSHVYWYRQLPEEGLKFMVYLQKENIIDESGMPKERFSAEFPKEGPSILRIQQVVRGDSAAYFCASSSQATYEQYFGPGTRLTVT.